In this sample, the clone carrying this T cell receptor (beta chain) turned up a few times. The antigen remains undetermined. Germline trimming cut 2 bases from V and 12 bases from J; bases unmatched to any gene: 6. In germline, CDR1 is MNHEY, CDR2 SVGAGI. The CDR3 is 13 amino acids. These data originate in a study of early T cells in non-severe SARS-CoV-2 infection. Study-wide background: Chains were unpaired, as sequencing was done on bulk RNA from unsorted whole blood.

Points from the study as a whole: Lookups in VDJdb leaned toward anti-spike CD8 responses and missed private and CD4 specificities.

Individual cDNA molecules were tagged with unique molecular identifiers. TCRdb re-called the 5' RACE reads through MiXCR, storing one row per CDR3 protein. The data contain more than 35,000 distinct CDR3 sequences, around 4% of them singletons. The clonotype was recovered from an adult who was a healthcare worker with PCR-confirmed SARS-CoV-2 infection or an uninfected control (not recorded which). The gene calls are TRBV6-5 and TRBJ2-1; 8 bases map to TRBD2. The sample comprised whole blood. In DNA form, the CDR3 reads TGTGCCAGCAGTTACGAGCGGGAGACGTTGCAGTTCTTC. This encodes CASSYERETLQFF.